This is a list of T cell receptor beta chains from one sample in a study of shared clonotypes between healthy human individuals. The protocol was immunoSEQ multiplex PCR, while the TCRdb copy is restricted to in-frame clones and leaves out a portion. The sample lists a few hundred thousand clones, roughly 97% occurring once. Specimen: naive CD4+ T cells sorted from blood. These receptors all stem from a woman in her twenties or thirties in good health. The CDR3 runs from the conserved cysteine through the conserved F or W. Each record gives: V gene, D gene, clone size, J gene, CDR3 protein, CDR3 DNA. The D gene is left open where the match is weak. For some rows the clone size is stated as once, few or many, or as a class when expanded; others skip it.

v_call: TRBV5-1
d_call: .
clone_size: .
j_call: TRBJ2-3
cdr3_aa: CASSRLSDTQYF
cdr3_nt: TGCGCCAGCAGCAGACTATCAGATACGCAGTATTTT

v_call: TRBV19
d_call: .
clone_size: once
j_call: TRBJ2-7
cdr3_aa: CASTPTRGRGEQYF
cdr3_nt: TGTGCCAGTACCCCAACCCGGGGGCGCGGCGAGCAGTACTTC

v_call: TRBV19
d_call: .
clone_size: .
j_call: TRBJ2-7
cdr3_aa: CASSISRQAPYEQYF
cdr3_nt: TGTGCCAGTAGTATATCAAGACAGGCCCCCTACGAGCAGTACTTC

v_call: TRBV6-5
d_call: .
clone_size: .
j_call: TRBJ1-1
cdr3_aa: CASSYSYTHTEAFF
cdr3_nt: TGTGCCAGCAGTTACAGTTATACTCACACTGAAGCTTTCTTT

v_call: TRBV7-7
d_call: .
clone_size: .
j_call: TRBJ2-2
cdr3_aa: CASSERRNTGELFF
cdr3_nt: TGTGCCAGCAGCGAGCGCCGGAACACCGGGGAGCTGTTTTTT

v_call: TRBV4-2
d_call: TRBD2
clone_size: .
j_call: TRBJ2-1
cdr3_aa: CASSLYVTSGRLAEQFF
cdr3_nt: TGTGCCAGCAGCCTTTACGTAACTAGCGGGAGGCTGGCTGAGCAGTTCTTC

v_call: TRBV6-6
d_call: .
clone_size: .
j_call: TRBJ1-1
cdr3_aa: CASSYPLGHSTEAFF
cdr3_nt: TGTGCCAGCAGTTACCCTTTGGGACACTCCACTGAAGCTTTCTTT

v_call: TRBV4-1
d_call: TRBD1
clone_size: .
j_call: TRBJ1-2
cdr3_aa: CASSQDRSPGGYTF
cdr3_nt: TGCGCCAGCAGCCAGGACAGGAGCCCGGGTGGCTACACCTTC

v_call: TRBV27
d_call: .
clone_size: .
j_call: TRBJ2-7
cdr3_aa: CASRDLSGSYEQYF
cdr3_nt: TGTGCCAGCAGGGATCTGAGCGGCTCCTACGAGCAGTACTTC

v_call: TRBV29-1
d_call: TRBD1
clone_size: .
j_call: TRBJ2-1
cdr3_aa: CSVIGQGARGWSHNEQFF
cdr3_nt: TGCAGCGTTATCGGACAGGGGGCGCGGGGTTGGTCCCACAATGAGCAGTTCTTC

v_call: TRBV5-1
d_call: TRBD2
clone_size: .
j_call: TRBJ2-6
cdr3_aa: CASSSKELAGAISGANVLTF
cdr3_nt: TGCGCCAGCAGCTCCAAAGAACTAGCGGGAGCTATCTCTGGGGCCAACGTCCTGACTTTC

v_call: TRBV28
d_call: TRBD1
clone_size: .
j_call: TRBJ1-2
cdr3_aa: CASSLGGQGNYGYTF
cdr3_nt: TGTGCCAGCAGTTTAGGAGGACAGGGCAACTATGGCTACACCTTC

v_call: TRBV7-9
d_call: TRBD1
clone_size: .
j_call: TRBJ1-5
cdr3_aa: CASSSDRWAQPQHF
cdr3_nt: TGTGCCAGCAGCTCGGACAGGTGGGCTCAGCCCCAGCATTTT

v_call: TRBV30
d_call: .
clone_size: few
j_call: TRBJ1-4
cdr3_aa: CAWKGFKEKLFF
cdr3_nt: TGTGCCTGGAAAGGGTTTAAGGAAAAACTGTTTTTT

v_call: TRBV27
d_call: .
clone_size: .
j_call: TRBJ2-7
cdr3_aa: CASSFKGPGQLNSYEQYF
cdr3_nt: TGTGCCAGCAGTTTTAAGGGCCCAGGACAGTTAAACTCCTACGAGCAGTACTTC

v_call: TRBV27
d_call: TRBD1
clone_size: .
j_call: TRBJ1-2
cdr3_aa: CASSHRTGLGGGYTF
cdr3_nt: TGTGCCAGCAGTCATCGGACAGGGCTGGGGGGTGGCTACACCTTC

v_call: TRBV28
d_call: TRBD1
clone_size: .
j_call: TRBJ1-1
cdr3_aa: CASSFADRGLHEAFF
cdr3_nt: TGTGCCAGCAGTTTCGCGGACAGGGGGCTTCATGAAGCTTTCTTT

v_call: TRBV6-5
d_call: .
clone_size: .
j_call: TRBJ2-1
cdr3_aa: CASSITGISYNEQFF
cdr3_nt: TGTGCCAGCAGTATAACAGGGATATCCTACAATGAGCAGTTCTTC

v_call: TRBV28
d_call: TRBD2
clone_size: .
j_call: TRBJ2-3
cdr3_aa: CASSLNGLAGGSTDTQYF
cdr3_nt: TGTGCCAGCAGTTTAAACGGACTAGCGGGGGGGTCAACAGATACGCAGTATTTT

v_call: TRBV5-4
d_call: .
clone_size: .
j_call: TRBJ2-5
cdr3_aa: CASSSDPQETQYF
cdr3_nt: TGTGCCAGCAGCTCGGACCCACAAGAGACCCAGTACTTC

v_call: TRBV7-8
d_call: TRBD1
clone_size: .
j_call: TRBJ2-7
cdr3_aa: CASSRTGRHEQYF
cdr3_nt: TGTGCCAGCAGCCGGACAGGGAGGCACGAGCAGTACTTC

v_call: TRBV6-5
d_call: TRBD1
clone_size: .
j_call: TRBJ2-7
cdr3_aa: CASSSGTGVYEQYF
cdr3_nt: TGTGCCAGCAGTTCCGGGACAGGGGTCTACGAGCAGTACTTC

v_call: TRBV28
d_call: .
clone_size: .
j_call: TRBJ2-7
cdr3_aa: CASSLYLGAYEQYF
cdr3_nt: TGTGCCAGCAGTTTATACTTGGGGGCCTACGAGCAGTACTTC

v_call: TRBV7-2
d_call: .
clone_size: .
j_call: TRBJ1-2
cdr3_aa: CASSLVGLPISYGYTF
cdr3_nt: TGTGCCAGCAGCTTAGTGGGGCTCCCCATATCCTATGGCTACACCTTC

v_call: TRBV4-1
d_call: TRBD1
clone_size: .
j_call: TRBJ1-4
cdr3_aa: CASSHPDRPNEKLFF
cdr3_nt: TGCGCCAGCAGCCACCCGGACAGGCCCAATGAAAAACTGTTTTTT

v_call: TRBV19
d_call: .
clone_size: .
j_call: TRBJ2-2
cdr3_aa: CASSINRDDSGELFF
cdr3_nt: TGTGCCAGTAGTATCAACCGGGACGACAGCGGGGAGCTGTTTTTT

v_call: TRBV10-1
d_call: .
clone_size: .
j_call: TRBJ2-5
cdr3_aa: CASSSDISQYF
cdr3_nt: TGCGCCAGCAGTTCAGACATCTCCCAGTACTTC

v_call: TRBV2
d_call: TRBD2
clone_size: .
j_call: TRBJ2-3
cdr3_aa: CASSESGLAADTQYF
cdr3_nt: TGTGCCAGCAGTGAATCTGGACTAGCGGCAGATACGCAGTATTTT

v_call: TRBV11-3
d_call: TRBD2
clone_size: .
j_call: TRBJ2-7
cdr3_aa: CASSLEAGGPYEQYF
cdr3_nt: TGTGCCAGCAGCTTAGAAGCGGGAGGGCCCTACGAGCAGTACTTC

v_call: TRBV5-4
d_call: .
clone_size: .
j_call: TRBJ2-2
cdr3_aa: CASRGGGKFNTGELFF
cdr3_nt: TGTGCCAGCCGTGGGGGCGGTAAATTCAACACCGGGGAGCTGTTTTTT

v_call: TRBV28
d_call: .
clone_size: once
j_call: TRBJ1-2
cdr3_aa: CASSFYRGGYTF
cdr3_nt: TGTGCCAGCAGTTTTTACCGCGGCGGCTACACCTTC

v_call: TRBV5-1
d_call: .
clone_size: .
j_call: TRBJ2-7
cdr3_aa: CASSPEFNEQYF
cdr3_nt: TGCGCCAGCAGCCCCGAGTTTAACGAGCAGTACTTC

v_call: TRBV5-8
d_call: .
clone_size: .
j_call: TRBJ2-5
cdr3_aa: CARISLGETQYF
cdr3_nt: TGTGCCAGGATATCCCTCGGCGAGACCCAGTACTTC

v_call: TRBV6-1
d_call: .
clone_size: once
j_call: TRBJ2-2
cdr3_aa: CASSLQGIIPGELFF
cdr3_nt: TGTGCCAGCAGTCTACAGGGTATAATTCCCGGGGAGCTGTTTTTT

v_call: TRBV5-5
d_call: .
clone_size: .
j_call: TRBJ2-7
cdr3_aa: CASSLVAVYEQYF
cdr3_nt: TGTGCCAGCAGCTTGGTGGCGGTTTACGAGCAGTACTTC

v_call: TRBV5-4
d_call: .
clone_size: .
j_call: TRBJ1-4
cdr3_aa: CASSLQGTRNEKLFF
cdr3_nt: TGTGCCAGCAGCCTGCAGGGGACGAGGAATGAAAAACTGTTTTTT

v_call: TRBV9
d_call: TRBD2
clone_size: .
j_call: TRBJ2-7
cdr3_aa: CASARASGSYEQYF
cdr3_nt: TGTGCCAGCGCCAGGGCTAGCGGGAGCTACGAGCAGTACTTC

v_call: TRBV28
d_call: TRBD2
clone_size: .
j_call: TRBJ2-1
cdr3_aa: CASYSGRRDEQFF
cdr3_nt: TGTGCCAGCTATAGCGGGAGAAGGGATGAGCAGTTCTTC

v_call: TRBV10-3
d_call: .
clone_size: once
j_call: TRBJ2-3
cdr3_aa: CAISSGVGTDTQYF
cdr3_nt: TGTGCCATCAGTTCGGGAGTCGGCACAGATACGCAGTATTTT

v_call: TRBV5-1
d_call: TRBD1
clone_size: .
j_call: TRBJ2-4
cdr3_aa: CASSFGQGEAKNIQYF
cdr3_nt: TGCGCCAGCAGCTTCGGACAGGGGGAGGCCAAAAACATTCAGTACTTC

v_call: TRBV5-1
d_call: TRBD2
clone_size: .
j_call: TRBJ2-6
cdr3_aa: CASRDYRGSGANVLTF
cdr3_nt: TGCGCCAGCCGGGACTATCGGGGCTCTGGGGCCAACGTCCTGACTTTC

v_call: TRBV7-2
d_call: TRBD1
clone_size: .
j_call: TRBJ1-2
cdr3_aa: CASSQRTGVPNYGYTF
cdr3_nt: TGTGCCAGCAGCCAAAGGACAGGGGTACCAAACTATGGCTACACCTTC

v_call: TRBV5-4
d_call: .
clone_size: .
j_call: TRBJ2-3
cdr3_aa: CASSLVQQTDTQYF
cdr3_nt: TGTGCCAGCAGCTTGGTGCAGCAGACAGATACGCAGTATTTT

v_call: TRBV5-3
d_call: .
clone_size: .
j_call: TRBJ1-3
cdr3_aa: CARSFTAAVGNTIYF
cdr3_nt: TGTGCCAGAAGCTTCACAGCGGCGGTTGGAAACACCATATATTTT

v_call: TRBV7-9
d_call: TRBD1
clone_size: .
j_call: TRBJ2-2
cdr3_aa: CASTRGRDTGELFF
cdr3_nt: TGTGCCAGCACCAGGGGGCGCGACACCGGGGAGCTGTTTTTT

v_call: TRBV6-5
d_call: .
clone_size: .
j_call: TRBJ2-3
cdr3_aa: CASSYGARFTDTQYF
cdr3_nt: TGTGCCAGCAGTTACGGGGCTAGGTTCACAGATACGCAGTATTTT

v_call: TRBV7-9
d_call: TRBD1
clone_size: .
j_call: TRBJ2-1
cdr3_aa: CASSPRPGQGYNEQFF
cdr3_nt: TGTGCCAGCAGCCCGAGACCGGGACAGGGTTACAATGAGCAGTTCTTC

v_call: TRBV27
d_call: .
clone_size: .
j_call: TRBJ2-1
cdr3_aa: CASSLSWSPVRDNEQFF
cdr3_nt: TGTGCCAGCAGTTTATCTTGGTCCCCAGTACGCGACAATGAGCAGTTCTTC

v_call: TRBV28
d_call: .
clone_size: .
j_call: TRBJ2-7
cdr3_aa: CASSSEYYEQYF
cdr3_nt: TGTGCCAGCAGTTCAGAGTACTACGAGCAGTACTTC

v_call: TRBV28
d_call: TRBD1
clone_size: .
j_call: TRBJ1-4
cdr3_aa: CASSPAGTVNEKLFF
cdr3_nt: TGTGCCAGCAGTCCGGCCGGGACAGTTAATGAAAAACTGTTTTTT

v_call: TRBV7-9
d_call: .
clone_size: once
j_call: TRBJ2-1
cdr3_aa: CASSLNEGEQFF
cdr3_nt: TGTGCCAGCAGCTTAAACGAGGGTGAGCAGTTCTTC

v_call: TRBV28
d_call: TRBD2
clone_size: .
j_call: TRBJ2-5
cdr3_aa: CASSQRTSGKRWETQYF
cdr3_nt: TGTGCCAGCAGTCAAAGGACTAGCGGGAAACGGTGGGAGACCCAGTACTTC

v_call: TRBV19
d_call: .
clone_size: .
j_call: TRBJ2-3
cdr3_aa: CASRGLFTDTQYF
cdr3_nt: TGTGCCAGTAGGGGACTTTTCACAGATACGCAGTATTTT

v_call: TRBV18
d_call: .
clone_size: .
j_call: TRBJ2-5
cdr3_aa: CASSPTRGSPRETQYF
cdr3_nt: TGTGCCAGCTCACCCACCCGGGGCAGCCCAAGAGAGACCCAGTACTTC

v_call: TRBV2
d_call: .
clone_size: .
j_call: TRBJ1-4
cdr3_aa: CASSDGSREKLFF
cdr3_nt: TGTGCCAGCAGTGACGGATCGCGGGAAAAACTGTTTTTT